The 27 T cell receptor beta chains listed next were all sequenced from one sample in a study of blood T cell repertoires in COVID-19 (dated by TCRdb to the early 2020s). Library construction relied on the immunoSEQ multiplex PCR assay. Drawn from immuneACCESS, this table holds only the in-frame rearrangements with V and J called that TCRdb kept. Clones are partly lost; checked studies trace under half to an unresolved V gene and leave the rest unexplained. In this sample the table shows about 24,000 clones, around 90% of which occur a single time. Over 25% of the sample is held by the ten biggest clonotypes. Sequencing was performed on peripheral blood. The origin of the receptors is a woman between 65 and 79 years old with active COVID-19.

The chain employs TRBV6-5 and TRBJ1-1; no clear D. This CDR3 contains 14 residues. Trimming shortened V by 7 bases and J by 2 bases, and 14 bases separated the two germline ends. Germline V gene sequence: CDR1 MNHEY, CDR2 SVGAGI. The CDR3 DNA follows: TGTGCCAGCAAAGAGGGAGGAGCTAACACTGAAGCTTTCTTT. Its translation: CASKEGGANTEAFF.

The chain has TRBV3-1 (or the pseudogene TRBV3-2) and TRBJ2-7; 13 bases match TRBD2. V dropped 2 bases and J dropped 1; count of bases not matched to a gene: 8. In germline, CDR1 is LGHDT, CDR2 YNNKEL (reference sequence). The CDR3 spans 18 residues. The CDR3 nucleotides are TGTGCCAGCAGCCAACAGACTAGCGGGGGGTATAGATCCTACGAGCAGTACTTC. Its translation is CASSQQTSGGYRSYEQYF.

The V call is TRBV6-4, the J call TRBJ2-3; TRBD2 matches at 9 bases. This CDR3 is built from 14 residues. Unmatched junction bases numbered 3, after V lost 3 bases and J lost 5 bases. CDR1 is MRHNA and CDR2 is SNTAGT in the germline V gene. CDR3 DNA: TGTGCCAGCAGTGATGGCGGGGGGGTAGATACGCAGTATTTT. This sequence encodes CASSDGGGVDTQYF.

This chain uses TRBV19 with TRBJ2-2; maybe TRBD2 (6 bases). V lost 5 bases and J lost 3, with 13 bases in between. CDR1 is LNHDA, CDR2 SQIVND, per germline (reference sequence). The CDR3 is 15 amino acids. The CDR3 loop reads CASSGGGTHTGELFF. The CDR3 bases are TGTGCCAGTAGTGGAGGAGGGACCCACACCGGGGAGCTGTTTTTT.

V and J are TRBV5-1 and TRBJ2-1; 10 nucleotides agree with TRBD2. In germline, CDR1 is SGHRS, CDR2 YFSETQ. This CDR3 spans 16 amino acids. V shed 4 bases and J 5 bases; nucleotides not matched to a gene: 9. CDR3: CASSNQVAGGNNEQFF. In DNA form, the CDR3 reads TGCGCCAGCAGCAACCAGGTAGCGGGGGGCAACAATGAGCAGTTCTTC.

The chain uses TRBV5-5 and TRBJ2-1; the match to TRBD2 covers 8 bases. V gave up 3 bases and J gave up 4 bases; unmatched junction bases: 6. This CDR3 comprises 15 residues. CDR1 is SGHKS and CDR2 is YYEKEE in the germline V gene (reference sequence). The CDR3 loop is CASSSRGGLYNEQFF. The CDR3 nucleotides are TGTGCCAGCAGCTCCCGGGGGGGCCTTTACAATGAGCAGTTCTTC.

This chain joins TRBV6-5 and TRBJ2-7; 8 positions agree with TRBD1. Germline-derived CDR1 and CDR2 are MNHEY and SVGAGI. The CDR3 length is 15 residues. V dropped 0 bases and J dropped 7; count of bases not matched to a gene: 8. The CDR3 region is CASSYSGRGQWEQYF. CDR3 nucleotide sequence: TGTGCCAGCAGTTACTCGGGCAGGGGGCAATGGGAGCAGTACTTC.

The chain recombines TRBV4-3 with TRBJ1-1; D possibly corresponds to TRBD1 (5 bases). CDR1 is LGHNA, CDR2 YSLEER, per germline. The CDR3 covers 16 residues. Trimming took 4 bases from V and 4 from J, leaving 19 bases between them. This CDR3 reads CASSPAEGSGSTEAFF. CDR3 DNA: TGCGCCAGCAGCCCAGCGGAGGGGTCTGGCAGCACTGAAGCTTTCTTT.

V gene TRBV11-2 combines with J gene TRBJ2-6, with D unresolved. The V gene lost 5 bases and the J gene lost 1 base, with 3 bases spanning the gap. Germline V gene data show CDR1 as SGHAT and CDR2 as FQNNGV. This CDR3 contains 13 residues. CDR3 region: CASSQSGANVLTF. CDR3 nucleotide sequence: TGTGCCAGCAGCCAGTCTGGGGCCAACGTCCTGACTTTC.

This chain joins TRBV9 and TRBJ2-5; the match to TRBD2 covers 13 bases. The V segment lost 0 bases and the J segment 0 bases; nucleotides outside the gene matches: 2. Germline V gives CDR1 SGDLS, CDR2 YYNGEE. There are 17 residues in the CDR3. Here the CDR3 reads CASSVGTSGGYQETQYF. The CDR3 nucleotides read TGTGCCAGCAGCGTAGGGACTAGCGGGGGCTACCAAGAGACCCAGTACTTC.

This chain joins TRBV7-9 and TRBJ2-1, with 10 bases aligning to TRBD2. V shed 4 bases, J shed 6 bases, and the junction held 6 bases outside the gene matches. Germline V gives CDR1 SEHNR, CDR2 FQNEAQ (reference sequence). The CDR3 consists of 15 residues. This chain's CDR3 is CASSSVAGGGNEQFF. The CDR3 nucleotides are TGTGCCAGCAGCTCGGTAGCGGGGGGCGGCAATGAGCAGTTCTTC.

This clone was detected only once. The J gene is TRBJ1-5, the V gene TRBV4-1; 10 nucleotides agree with TRBD1. The trim removed 4 bases at V and 5 bases at J, leaving 8 bases unmatched. Germline CDR1 and CDR2: MGHRA and YSYEKL. There are 16 residues in the CDR3. CDR3: CASSPGQGETDQPQHF. The CDR3, as DNA: TGCGCCAGCAGCCCCGGACAGGGGGAGACGGATCAGCCCCAGCATTTT.

The chain couples TRBV19 to TRBJ2-7, with D possibly TRBD1 on 6 matching bases. The germline V gene encodes CDR1 LNHDA and CDR2 SQIVND (reference sequence). CDR3 length equals 15 residues. The V and J ends lost 0 bases and 0 bases respectively, with 9 bases between them. The CDR3 nucleotides are TGTGCCAGTAGTATAGATCCGGGACACTCCTACGAGCAGTACTTC. It codes for CASSIDPGHSYEQYF.

The V call is TRBV3-1 (or the pseudogene TRBV3-2), the J call TRBJ2-5; no firm D call. The CDR3 totals 14 residues. V was cut by 4 bases and J by 1 base, with 10 bases left in between. CDR1 and CDR2 from the germline V gene are LGHDT and YNNKEL (reference sequence). CDR3: CASSRGVSQETQYF. The CDR3 nucleotides are TGTGCCAGCAGCCGAGGCGTCAGCCAAGAGACCCAGTACTTC.

The chain recombines TRBV7-3 with TRBJ2-1; D ambiguous. The V end lost 5 bases, the J end lost 8 bases, and 16 bases lay between the germline ends. Germline assignment: CDR1 SGHTA and CDR2 FQGTGA. CDR3 length: 14 residues. As DNA, the CDR3 is TGTGCCAGCAGCCCGATTGCCGACTGGGATGAGCAGTTCTTC. Its protein product is CASSPIADWDEQFF.

The chain has TRBV9 and TRBJ2-1, with 8 bases matching TRBD2. V shed 0 bases, J shed 4 bases, and the junction held 3 bases outside the gene matches. The germline V gene encodes CDR1 SGDLS and CDR2 YYNGEE. The CDR3 runs to 15 residues. CDR3 in amino acids: CASSVAGGQYNEQFF. DNA for the CDR3: TGTGCCAGCAGCGTAGCGGGGGGGCAGTACAATGAGCAGTTCTTC.

This sequence joins TRBV9 and TRBJ2-3, with 11 nucleotides matching TRBD2. Unmatched junction bases numbered 5, after V lost 2 bases and J lost 0 bases. The CDR3 is made up of 17 amino acids. CDR1 and CDR2 (germline): SGDLS, YYNGEE. The CDR3 nucleotides are TGTGCCAGCAGCGTTACTAGCGGGGGCGCTAGCACAGATACGCAGTATTTT. The encoded protein is CASSVTSGGASTDTQYF.

The V call is TRBV2, the J call TRBJ2-2; 10 nucleotides match TRBD2. Germline loops: CDR1 SNHLY, CDR2 FYNNEI. The CDR3 has 15 amino acids. V was pared by 6 bases and J by 5 bases, with 6 bases of the junction left unmatched. CDR3: CASSWLAGETGELFF. As DNA, the CDR3 is TGTGCCAGCAGCTGGCTAGCGGGGGAAACCGGGGAGCTGTTTTTT.

The genes are TRBV15 and TRBJ1-4, with 9 bases aligning to TRBD1. This CDR3 is 17 amino acids long. The germline CDR1 and CDR2 sequences are LNHNV and YYDKDF (reference sequence). The V and J ends lost 5 bases and 5 bases, in that order; junction bases with no gene match: 12. The CDR3, as DNA: TGTGCCACCAGCCCTGTCCCGGGACAGGGACGAAATGAAAAACTGTTTTTT. Its protein is CATSPVPGQGRNEKLFF.

This clone occurred a few times. The V gene is TRBV11-3, the J gene TRBJ2-2; weak D call: TRBD2 (6 bases). V shed 6 bases and J shed 0 bases, with 8 bases lying between them. The CDR3 is 14 residues long. CDR1 is SGHNT and CDR2 is YENEEA in the germline V gene. The CDR3 spells CASRRGANTGELFF. The CDR3 bases are TGTGCCAGCAGGCGGGGCGCGAACACCGGGGAGCTGTTTTTT.

This chain uses TRBV27 with TRBJ1-5; D is undetermined. This CDR3 has 13 residues. The ends were cut back, 4 bases at V and 9 bases at J, with 13 bases in the middle. CDR1 is MNHEY and CDR2 is SMNVEV in the germline V gene (reference sequence). This CDR3 is CASSYVVGGPQHF. The DNA for the CDR3 is TGTGCCAGCAGTTATGTGGTCGGAGGGCCCCAGCATTTT.

This chain links TRBV2 with TRBJ2-7; the D gene is possibly TRBD1 (6 bases). Germline lookup yields CDR1 SNHLY and CDR2 FYNNEI. V lost 1 base and J 10 bases, leaving 14 bases between the germline ends. This CDR3 has 13 amino acids. CDR3 coding DNA: TGTGCCAGCAGTGAAGGGCAAAACAGGGAACAGTACTTC. Protein product: CASSEGQNREQYF.

The V gene is TRBV28, the J gene TRBJ2-7; 7 bases are shared with TRBD1. Losses at the gene ends were 0 bases for V and 2 bases for J; bases not matched to a gene: 4. The germline CDR1 and CDR2 sequences are MDHEN and SYDVKM. There are 15 residues in the CDR3. The CDR3 region is CASSLWGQGAYEQYF. In DNA, the CDR3 is TGTGCCAGCAGTTTATGGGGGCAGGGGGCCTACGAGCAGTACTTC.

The chain uses TRBV6-2 or TRBV6-3 and TRBJ2-1; 7 bases agree with TRBD1. This CDR3 comprises 13 residues. V lost 2 bases to trimming and J lost 8 bases; unmatched junction nucleotides: 3. Germline V gene sequence: CDR1 MNHEY, CDR2 SVGEGT. This chain's CDR3 is CASSYDRVDEQFF. As DNA, the CDR3 is TGTGCCAGCAGTTACGACAGGGTAGATGAGCAGTTCTTC.

The rearrangement joins TRBV5-1 to TRBJ2-7, with 7 positions matching TRBD1. Germline V gives CDR1 SGHRS, CDR2 YFSETQ. With 4 bases clipped from V and 3 bases from J, the junction kept 10 bases outside the gene matches. The CDR3 contains 15 residues. DNA for the CDR3: TGCGCCAGCAGCCCCTCAGGGGGTTCCTACTACGAGCAGTACTTC. Amino acid sequence: CASSPSGGSYYEQYF.

V and J are TRBV7-2 and TRBJ2-3; 11 positions match TRBD2. In germline, CDR1 is SGHTA, CDR2 FQGNSA. Trimming at V came to 2 bases and at J to 4 bases, leaving 5 bases not matched to a gene. The CDR3 has 16 amino acids. CDR3 sequence reads: CASSLSSGGVSDTQYF. CDR3 nucleotides: TGTGCCAGCAGCTTAAGTAGCGGGGGGGTTTCAGATACGCAGTATTTT. The whole variable domain, filled in from reference TRBV7-2 and TRBJ2-3, reads GAGVSQSPSNKVTEKGKDVELRCDPISGHTALYWYRQSLGQGLEFLIYFQGNSAPDKSGLPSDRFSAERTGGSVSTLTIQRTQQEDSAVYLCASSLSSGGVSDTQYFGPGTRLTVL.

The chain links TRBV29-1 to TRBJ1-4, with no clear D. The CDR3 extends over 13 amino acids. Germline V gene data show CDR1 as SQVTM and CDR2 as ANQGSEA. Trimming removed 4 bases at V and 4 bases at J, with 10 bases between. The CDR3 is CSVGAEINEKLFF. The CDR3, as DNA: TGCAGCGTTGGGGCAGAGATTAATGAAAAACTGTTTTTT.